These 11 T cell receptor beta chains originate from one sample sequenced in a study of blood T cells in healthy people across ages. Then a second PCR, running about 7 to 11 cycles, was carried out with a sample-barcoded 5' primer and a J-beta primer mix. A single record per CDR3 protein comes from TCRdb applying MiXCR to the 5' RACE reads. The table includes hundreds of thousands of distinct CDR3 sequences, more than 20% detected once. The sample was also linked to a second study, of T cells of mothers and their children.

Sequenced material: blood. The receptors stem from a boy younger than 18 in good health.

In this sample, this clonotype turned up a few times. The V gene is TRBV14, the J gene TRBJ2-5, with D possibly matching TRBD1 (5 bases). The assigned J gene may be wrong: the sequence end matches TRBJ2-1 better. The V gene's germline CDR1 is SGHDN and CDR2 FVKESK. The CDR3 totals 15 residues. The CDR3 DNA sequence: TGTGCCAGCAGCCAAGATGGGGCGGTTATAAATGAGCAGTTCTTC. Translated: CASSQDGAVINEQFF.

This clonotype was recorded once. The chain combines TRBV20-1 with TRBJ1-1; a possible D gene is TRBD1 (5 bases). The ends were cut back, 5 bases at V and 8 bases at J, with 21 bases in the middle. The CDR3 contains 14 residues. Germline V lookup: CDR1 DFQATT, CDR2 SNEGSKA (reference sequence). The CDR3 reads CSARGTGITGEAFF. CDR3 in DNA: TGCAGTGCTCGGGGGACTGGGATCACGGGAGAAGCTTTCTTT.

This clonotype appeared once. This chain joins TRBV7-2 and TRBJ2-1; 12 nucleotides agree with TRBD2. The CDR3 has 16 residues. Trimming at V came to 2 bases and at J to 4 bases, leaving 3 bases not matched to a gene. CDR1 and CDR2 (germline): SGHTA, FQGNSA. In DNA form, the CDR3 reads TGTGCCAGCAGCTTACTAGCGGGGGGGGATTACAATGAGCAGTTCTTC. It codes for CASSLLAGGDYNEQFF. Full variable domain (remainder filled in from reference TRBV7-2 and TRBJ2-1): GAGVSQSPSNKVTEKGKDVELRCDPISGHTALYWYRQSLGQGLEFLIYFQGNSAPDKSGLPSDRFSAERTGGSVSTLTIQRTQQEDSAVYLCASSLLAGGDYNEQFFGPGTRLTVL.

The J gene is TRBJ1-3, the V gene TRBV7-9, with D unresolved. The germline V gene has CDR1 SEHNR and CDR2 FQNEAQ (reference sequence). The CDR3 sequence is 16 residues long. V shed 1 base and J shed 2 bases, with 12 bases lying between them. Here the CDR3 reads CASSLERPLTGNTIYF. The CDR3 DNA is TGTGCCAGCAGCTTAGAGAGACCATTGACTGGAAACACCATATATTTT. Filled out from reference TRBV7-9 and TRBJ1-3, the complete variable domain reads DTGVSQNPRHKITKRGQNVTFRCDPISEHNRLYWYRQTLGQGPEFLTYFQNEAQLEKSRLLSDRFSAERPKGSFSTLEIQRTEQGDSAMYLCASSLERPLTGNTIYFGEGSWLTVV.

The chain combines TRBV27 with TRBJ1-4; no firm D call. Per the germline V gene, CDR1 is MNHEY and CDR2 is SMNVEV (reference sequence). The CDR3 is made up of 13 amino acids. Trimming left V 4 bases short and J 0 bases short, with 3 bases between. The CDR3 loop is CASSSTTNEKLFF. In nucleotides, the CDR3 is TGTGCCAGCAGTTCTACAACTAATGAAAAACTGTTTTTT. Full variable domain (outside the CDR3, taken from reference TRBV27 and TRBJ1-4): EAQVTQNPRYLITVTGKKLTVTCSQNMNHEYMSWYRQDPGLGLRQIYYSMNVEVTDKGDVPEGYKVSRKEKRNFPLILESPSPNQTSLYFCASSSTTNEKLFFGSGTQLSVL.

This clonotype was counted between two and nine times. The V gene is TRBV7-2, the J gene TRBJ2-5; a weak D match, TRBD1 (6 bases). Germline V gene sequence: CDR1 SGHTA, CDR2 FQGNSA. V dropped 0 bases and J dropped 4 bases, with 9 bases sitting between them. The CDR3 has 14 residues. DNA of the CDR3: TGTGCCAGCAGCTTAGCTGGGGGCCCAGAGACCCAGTACTTC. Protein: CASSLAGGPETQYF.

The rearrangement joins TRBV18 to TRBJ2-5, with TRBD1 as a possible D gene (6 bases). TRBJ2-7 explains the end of the DNA better; the J call may be wrong. Germline V gives CDR1 KGHSH, CDR2 LQKENI. There are 16 residues in the CDR3. The CDR3 reads CASSPPQRSGAYEQYF. DNA of the CDR3: TGTGCCAGCTCACCACCACAAAGGTCAGGGGCCTACGAGCAGTACTTC.

J is TRBJ2-3 and V is TRBV7-9, with TRBD2 matching over 8 bases. In germline, CDR1 is SEHNR, CDR2 FQNEAQ (reference sequence). The CDR3 loop spans 15 amino acids. V dropped 7 bases and J dropped 0; count of bases not matched to a gene: 6. CDR3 bases: TGTGCCAGCACCCGGCGGGAGGAGAGCACAGATACGCAGTATTTT. This codes for CASTRREESTDTQYF.

This clonotype was counted a few times. CDR3 in amino acids: CSACSTSGGSTDTQYF. CDR3 coding DNA: TGCAGTGCTTGTTCGACTAGCGGGGGAAGCACAGATACGCAGTATTTT. The V gene is TRBV20-1, the J gene TRBJ2-3; 12 bases map to TRBD2. The J segment lost 0 bases and the V segment lost 5 bases, leaving 6 bases of the junction unmatched. CDR1 and CDR2 (germline): DFQATT, SNEGSKA (reference sequence). The CDR3 totals 16 residues.

The chain carries TRBV4-3 and TRBJ2-1; D possibly corresponds to TRBD2 (5 bases). The CDR3 contains 19 residues. Per the germline V gene, CDR1 is LGHNA and CDR2 is YSLEER. V dropped 0 bases and J dropped 5 bases, with 23 bases sitting between them. The CDR3 protein is CASSQDRTPDPSRHNEQFF. For the CDR3, the DNA is TGCGCCAGCAGCCAAGATAGGACCCCGGATCCTAGCAGACACAATGAGCAGTTCTTC.

The chain carries TRBV6-2 or TRBV6-3 and TRBJ2-4, with 8 bases that match TRBD2. The CDR3 spans 16 residues. The V segment lost 2 bases and the J segment 6 bases; nucleotides outside the gene matches: 9. CDR1 and CDR2 (germline): MNHEY, SVGEGT. The CDR3 DNA follows: TGTGCCAGCAGTTACGGGGCTAGCGGGTCTTTAAACATTCAGTACTTC. Residues: CASSYGASGSLNIQYF.